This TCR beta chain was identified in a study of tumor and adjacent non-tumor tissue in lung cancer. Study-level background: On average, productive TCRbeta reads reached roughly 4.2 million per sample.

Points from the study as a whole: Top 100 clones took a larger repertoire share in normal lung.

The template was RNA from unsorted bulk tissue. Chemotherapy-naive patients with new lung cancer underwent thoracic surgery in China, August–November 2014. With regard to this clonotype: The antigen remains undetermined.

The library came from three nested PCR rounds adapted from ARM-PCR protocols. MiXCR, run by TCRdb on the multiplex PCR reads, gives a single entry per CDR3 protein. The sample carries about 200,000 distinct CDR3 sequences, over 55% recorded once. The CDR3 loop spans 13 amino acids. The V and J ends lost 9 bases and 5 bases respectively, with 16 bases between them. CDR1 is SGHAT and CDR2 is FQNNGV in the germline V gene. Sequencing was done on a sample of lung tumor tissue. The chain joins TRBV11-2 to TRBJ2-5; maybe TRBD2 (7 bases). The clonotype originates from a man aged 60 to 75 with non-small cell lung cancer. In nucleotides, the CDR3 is TGTGCCAGTAACTTAGGGGGGGGCGAGACCCAGTACTTC. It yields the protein CASNLGGGETQYF.